Listed below are T cell receptor beta chains from one sample, sequenced in a study of cytomegalovirus exposure and HLA in healthy donors. Profiling relied on immunoSEQ multiplex PCR, and the TCRdb table lists in-frame clones only, not all of them. The sample totals tens of thousands of clones. Sequencing was performed on PBMCs. The receptors here all came from a woman in her forties or fifties in good health and CMV-seropositive. Each CDR3 is given with its conserved first and last residue. A D gene is named only where the DNA matches it firmly.

j_call,d_call,v_call,cdr3_nt,cdr3_aa
TRBJ1-4,TRBD1,TRBV7-9,TGTGCCAGCAGCACCGGACAGGGCGAAAAACTGTTTTTT,CASSTGQGEKLFF
TRBJ1-2,NA,TRBV11-2,TGTGCCAGCATCGCGGCAGGGTATGGCTACACCTTC,CASIAAGYGYTF
TRBJ2-4,NA,TRBV15,TGTGCCACCAGCAGAGATCGGGGGACAGCCAAAAACATTCAGTACTTC,CATSRDRGTAKNIQYF
TRBJ1-1,NA,TRBV5-1,TGCGCCAGCAGCCCCATTGAAGCTTTCTTT,CASSPIEAFF
TRBJ1-1,NA,TRBV9,TGTGCCAGCAGCGTTAAGGGGGGGGCTGAAGCTTTCTTT,CASSVKGGAEAFF
TRBJ1-2,NA,TRBV29-1,TGCAGCGTCCTCGGACGGGGAAACTATGGCTACACCTTC,CSVLGRGNYGYTF
TRBJ2-3,TRBD2,TRBV28,TGTGCCAGCAGTACCAGGGGGAGCGGGAGGGCCCCAGATACGCAGTATTTT,CASSTRGSGRAPDTQYF
TRBJ2-7,NA,TRBV19,TGTGCCAGTAGTATGGGGGGACGGTACTACGAGCAGTACTTC,CASSMGGRYYEQYF
TRBJ2-7,NA,TRBV25-1,TGTGCCAGCAGTTCAGGACTGAACTACGAGCAGTACTTC,CASSSGLNYEQYF
TRBJ2-7,TRBD1,TRBV7-9,TGTGCCAGCAGCCCACAGGGGGCGTGGGAGCAGTACTTC,CASSPQGAWEQYF
TRBJ2-1,NA,TRBV6-5,TGTGCCAGCAGTTACCGGGGAGAGCAGTTCTTC,CASSYRGEQFF
TRBJ1-5,TRBD1,TRBV2,TGTGCCAGCAGGTCCGGGACAGGGGTCGTGCCTAGTCAGCCCCAGCATTTT,CASRSGTGVVPSQPQHF
TRBJ2-1,NA,TRBV28,TGTGCCAGCCTGCCAACCGGGGGAACCTCCTACAATGAGCAGTTCTTC,CASLPTGGTSYNEQFF
TRBJ2-2,TRBD1,TRBV5-1,TGCGCCAGCAGCCGGGGACAGCGGACCGGGGAGCTGTTTTTT,CASSRGQRTGELFF
TRBJ1-4,TRBD1,TRBV28,TGTGCCAGCAGTTTATCCGGACAGGGAGCAACTAATGAAAAACTGTTTTTT,CASSLSGQGATNEKLFF
TRBJ2-3,NA,TRBV6-5,TGTGCCAGCAGGGGCTTCGACGGCAGATATACGCAGTATTTT,CASRGFDGRYTQYF
TRBJ2-7,NA,TRBV5-1,TGCGCCAGCAGCTTAACGGTTTACGAGCAGTACTTC,CASSLTVYEQYF
TRBJ1-1,NA,TRBV25-1,TGTGCCAGCACCTCTCGGAGCAGTCTCTCTGAAGCTTTCTTT,CASTSRSSLSEAFF
TRBJ2-5,TRBD2,TRBV15,TGTGCCACCAGCAGAATCAGCGGGCTAGCGGGGGAAGAGACCCAGTACTTC,CATSRISGLAGEETQYF
TRBJ1-2,TRBD1,TRBV7-2,TGTGCCAGCAGCTTAGGAACCGTCCCGGGACAGGGTAACTATGGCTACACCTTC,CASSLGTVPGQGNYGYTF
TRBJ1-2,NA,TRBV7-9,TGTGCCAGCAGCACAACAGACTATGGCTACACCTTC,CASSTTDYGYTF
TRBJ2-5,TRBD2,TRBV5-1,TGCGCCAGCAGCTTGGAGGTTAGCGGGAGTCTAAAGACCCAGTACTTC,CASSLEVSGSLKTQYF
TRBJ2-7,NA,TRBV7-9,TGTGCCAGCAGCTTAGGAGGGCCGGGCTACGAGCAGTACTTC,CASSLGGPGYEQYF
TRBJ2-2,TRBD1,TRBV6-1,TGTGCCAGCGGGACAGCTCCCACCGGGGAGCTGTTTTTT,CASGTAPTGELFF
TRBJ2-7,NA,TRBV21-1,TGTGCCAGCAGAGAGGCCTGGCGGCGCTCCTACGAGCAGTACTTC,CASREAWRRSYEQYF
TRBJ2-1,TRBD1,TRBV5-6,TGTGCCAGCAGCTGGGGGACAGGGCGGACTGAGCAGTTCTTC,CASSWGTGRTEQFF
TRBJ1-1,TRBD1,TRBV11-3,TGTGCCAGCAGCGTAACGACAGGGACCGGAGCTTTCTTT,CASSVTTGTGAFF
TRBJ2-7,NA,TRBV15,TGTGCCACCAGCCAGGGAGGCGGGATAAGTGACGAGCAGTACTTC,CATSQGGGISDEQYF
TRBJ2-3,TRBD2,TRBV6-1,TGTGCCAGCAGTGCCCAACTAGCGGGAGGGCCGGGCAGCACAGATACGCAGTATTTT,CASSAQLAGGPGSTDTQYF
TRBJ2-5,NA,TRBV9,TGTGCCAGCAGCGTAGCCCAGGGGAACGGGGAGACCCAGTACTTC,CASSVAQGNGETQYF
TRBJ2-7,TRBD1,TRBV28,TGTGCCAGCAGACCAGGGGGAGTACGGGACGAGCAGTACTTC,CASRPGGVRDEQYF
TRBJ2-1,TRBD2,TRBV5-1,TGCGCCAGCAGTTTTCTAGCGGGAGGGCCCGATGAGCAGTTCTTC,CASSFLAGGPDEQFF
TRBJ2-5,TRBD1,TRBV19,TGTGCCAGCGCAGGGGGTGGAGAGACCCAGTACTTC,CASAGGGETQYF
TRBJ2-7,NA,TRBV7-8,TGTGCCAGCAAGTTGGCAGGGGGGTACGAGCAGTACTTC,CASKLAGGYEQYF
TRBJ2-5,TRBD2,TRBV5-1,TGCGCCAGCAGCAGTCATCTAGCGGGCCAAGAGACCCAGTACTTC,CASSSHLAGQETQYF
TRBJ2-7,NA,TRBV4-1,TGCGCCAGCAGCCAAAGGGGAAGGGCCTACGAGCAGTACTTC,CASSQRGRAYEQYF
TRBJ2-1,TRBD1,TRBV4-1,TGCGCCAGCAGCCCGGCGCCGGGACAGATCTACAATGAGCAGTTCTTC,CASSPAPGQIYNEQFF
TRBJ1-5,NA,TRBV6-4,TGTGCCAGCAGTGACTCCAGGGGTTCCCAGCATTTT,CASSDSRGSQHF
TRBJ2-7,NA,TRBV18,TGTGCCAGCTCACCTGCGGGACAGCCGTACGAGCAGTACTTC,CASSPAGQPYEQYF
TRBJ2-7,TRBD1,TRBV7-3,TGTGCCAGCAGCCCCTCCCCCGGACAGGGAAGGGAGCAGTACTTC,CASSPSPGQGREQYF
TRBJ2-7,NA,TRBV7-5,TGTGCCAGAAGGACGGGACAGTACGAGCAGTACTTC,CARRTGQYEQYF
TRBJ2-1,NA,TRBV11-3,TGTGCCAGCAGCTTAGCAGGGGTCTCCTACAATGAGCAGTTCTTC,CASSLAGVSYNEQFF
TRBJ1-1,NA,TRBV19,TGTGCCAGTAGTCCCTGGGGAGGGGGGAACACTGAAGCTTTCTTT,CASSPWGGGNTEAFF
TRBJ2-6,NA,TRBV2,TGTGCCAGCAGTGAAGCGGGAGGAGTCTCTTGGGCCAACGTCCTGACTTTC,CASSEAGGVSWANVLTF
TRBJ2-7,NA,TRBV6-5,TGTGCCAGCAGTGGACCGGGACTCACCTACGAGCAGTACTTC,CASSGPGLTYEQYF
TRBJ1-3,NA,TRBV6-1,TGTGCCAGCAGTGAGCGCGACTCTGGAAACACCATATATTTT,CASSERDSGNTIYF
TRBJ2-1,NA,TRBV4-2,TGTGCCAGCAGCCAGACCCGGGCGGGCTCCTACAATGAGCAGTTCTTC,CASSQTRAGSYNEQFF
TRBJ2-3,NA,TRBV10-2,TGCGCCAGCAGTGAGTGGACTAGCACAGATACGCAGTATTTT,CASSEWTSTDTQYF
TRBJ1-2,TRBD1,TRBV2,TGTGCCAGCAGTCCTCTAACGGGGACAGGGGGTCATGGCTACACCTTC,CASSPLTGTGGHGYTF
TRBJ1-6,NA,TRBV7-2,TGTGCCAGCAGCTTAGGAAACCAGGCTGGGTCACCCCTCCACTTT,CASSLGNQAGSPLHF
TRBJ1-2,TRBD1,TRBV19,TGTGCCAGTAGTTCGGACAGGGTATCCCGGGGCTACACCTTC,CASSSDRVSRGYTF